A single sample is the source of the 23 T cell receptor beta chains below, sequenced in a study of chemoradiotherapy in HPV16-positive cancers. Clones were read by immunoSEQ multiplex PCR, and TCRdb kept only the in-frame ones, dropping some. The data contain 10,000 to 15,000 clones, around 68% of them singletons. Sample collection occurred from a patient who underwent chemoradiotherapy. The receptors come from a human donor with HPV-associated anogenital cancer.

The chain combines TRBV5-1 with TRBJ2-3, with 9 positions matching TRBD2. The CDR3 has 16 amino acids. CDR1 SGHRS and CDR2 YFSETQ come from the germline V gene. Trimming at V came to 8 bases and at J to 5 bases, leaving 15 bases not matched to a gene. The CDR3 DNA follows: TGCGCCAGTTCGCGGGTAGCTAGCGGGGTCGGAGATACGCAGTATTTT. Translation: CASSRVASGVGDTQYF.

The chain recombines TRBV5-8 with TRBJ2-3; no clear D gene. Looked up from germline, CDR1 is SGHTS and CDR2 is YDEGEE. V was clipped by 0 bases and J by 2 bases, with 4 bases between them. CDR3 length equals 13 residues. The CDR3 nucleotides read TGTGCCAGCAGCTTGGCCCCCACAGATACGCAGTATTTT. It translates to CASSLAPTDTQYF. Drawing the rest from reference TRBV5-8 and TRBJ2-3, the complete variable domain is EAGVTQSPTHLIKTRGQQATLRCSPISGHTSVYWYQQALGLGLQFLLWYDEGEERNRGNFPPRFSGRQFPNYSSELNVNALELEDSALYLCASSLAPTDTQYFGPGTRLTVL.

The rearrangement joins TRBV6-6 to TRBJ2-7, with D possibly matching TRBD1 (5 bases). V lost 2 bases and J lost 3, with 17 bases in between. The CDR3 runs to 16 residues. The germline gives CDR1 MNHNY, CDR2 SVGAGI (reference sequence). The CDR3 here is CASSYKVGREGYEQYF. CDR3 sequence (DNA): TGTGCCAGCAGTTACAAGGTTGGCAGGGAAGGCTACGAGCAGTACTTC.

The rearrangement links TRBV19 to TRBJ2-1, with D unresolved. Germline-derived CDR1 and CDR2 are LNHDA and SQIVND (reference sequence). CDR3 size: 12 residues. V was cut by 4 bases and J by 5 bases, with 6 bases left in between. The CDR3 DNA reads TGTGCCAGTAGTAATATGAACAATGAGCAGTTCTTC. Amino acids: CASSNMNNEQFF.

CDR3 loop: CASSPLGENYGYTF. The CDR3, as DNA: TGTGCCAGCTCCCCCCTGGGGGAGAACTATGGCTACACCTTC. This sequence joins TRBV18 and TRBJ1-2; TRBD1 is a possible D gene (5 bases). Trimming cost V 6 bases and J 2 bases, with 13 bases left between them. Germline values: CDR1 KGHSH, CDR2 LQKENI. The CDR3 has 14 residues.

The chain employs TRBV7-2 and TRBJ1-2; D is ambiguous. The V end was cut by 5 bases, the J end by 0 bases, with 13 bases between. The CDR3 is 15 residues long. Germline V gives CDR1 SGHTA, CDR2 FQGNSA. The CDR3 spells CASSRGRTTNYGYTF. The CDR3 DNA reads TGTGCCAGCAGCCGAGGACGGACCACTAACTATGGCTACACCTTC.

This chain uses TRBV28 with TRBJ1-2; 11 nucleotides line up with TRBD1. This CDR3 has 15 amino acids. V was clipped by 4 bases and J by 4 bases; unmatched bases: 5. The germline V gene encodes CDR1 MDHEN and CDR2 SYDVKM. CDR3 region: CASSYRTGGSYGYTF. The DNA of the CDR3 is TGTGCCAGCAGTTATAGGACAGGGGGCAGCTATGGCTACACCTTC.

V is TRBV6-5 and J is TRBJ2-3; D perhaps matches TRBD2 (6 bases). CDR1 and CDR2 (germline): MNHEY, SVGAGI. The ends were cut back, 2 bases at V and 0 bases at J, with 9 bases in the middle. The CDR3 covers 15 residues. In DNA, the CDR3 is TGTGCCAGCAGTTACGGTGGGACTAGCACAGATACGCAGTATTTT. This codes for CASSYGGTSTDTQYF.

This rearrangement joins TRBV6-1 to TRBJ1-6; no clear D. Germline V CDR1 and CDR2: MNHNS, SASEGT. The CDR3 length is 15 residues. Deletions cut 4 bases from V and 5 bases from J, with 12 bases between. The CDR3 sequence is CASSAGSVHNSPLHF. For the CDR3, the DNA is TGTGCCAGCAGTGCTGGTTCAGTACATAATTCACCCCTCCACTTT.

This chain's CDR3 is CASSFSGRGLTGELFF. DNA for the CDR3: TGTGCCAGCAGCTTTTCTGGTCGGGGACTCACCGGGGAGCTGTTTTTT. V gene TRBV11-1 combines with J gene TRBJ2-2; maybe TRBD2 (6 bases). Trimming cost V 3 bases and J 4 bases, with 15 bases left between them. Germline values: CDR1 SGHAT, CDR2 FQDESV (reference sequence). CDR3 length equals 16 residues.

This clone was picked up a small number of times. The chain links TRBV6-6 to TRBJ1-2; D not resolved. The CDR3 is 16 residues long. Germline V gene data show CDR1 as MNHNY and CDR2 as SVGAGI (reference sequence). The V gene lost 0 bases and the J gene lost 8 bases, with 19 bases spanning the gap. CDR3 sequence: CASSYSGSDGGEGYTF. CDR3 bases: TGTGCCAGCAGTTACTCAGGCTCGGACGGTGGTGAAGGCTACACCTTC.

The chain recombines TRBV9 with TRBJ2-5; D uncertain. There are 13 residues in the CDR3. Per the germline V gene, CDR1 is SGDLS and CDR2 is YYNGEE. The V gene lost 4 bases and the J gene lost 5 bases, with 12 bases spanning the gap. DNA for the CDR3: TGTGCCAGCAGCCCTGGACGAAGGGAGACCCAGTACTTC. It specifies CASSPGRRETQYF.

This clone was picked up one time. This chain joins TRBV2 and TRBJ1-2; no clear D gene. Trimming cost V 7 bases and J 2 bases, with 8 bases left between them. CDR1 is SNHLY, CDR2 FYNNEI, per germline. This CDR3 is built from 12 residues. In DNA, the CDR3 is TGTGCCAGCAACGCCAGAAACTATGGCTACACCTTC. This translates into CASNARNYGYTF.

The chain links TRBV9 to TRBJ1-2; D is perhaps TRBD1 (6 bases). V was shortened by 0 bases and J by 8 bases, with 14 bases between the two germline ends. Germline V lookup: CDR1 SGDLS, CDR2 YYNGEE. The CDR3 sequence is 14 residues long. The CDR3 is CASSVDYRVGGYTF. The CDR3 coding sequence is TGTGCCAGCAGCGTAGACTACAGGGTTGGCGGCTACACCTTC.

V gene TRBV28 combines with J gene TRBJ1-5; a possible D gene is TRBD1 (6 bases). The CDR3 spans 15 residues. The V and J ends lost 3 bases and 7 bases respectively, with 16 bases between them. The germline V gene encodes CDR1 MDHEN and CDR2 SYDVKM. The CDR3 sequence is CASSFLGGGGQPQHF. The CDR3 nucleotides read TGTGCCAGCAGTTTTCTTGGGGGGGGCGGCCAGCCCCAGCATTTT.

This CDR3 is CATSRYGLADTGELFF. For the CDR3, the DNA is TGTGCCACCAGCAGATACGGACTAGCAGACACCGGGGAGCTGTTTTTT. The gene calls are TRBV15 and TRBJ2-2; 8 bases map to TRBD2. V shed 2 bases, J shed 3 bases, and the junction held 5 bases outside the gene matches. From germline, CDR1 is LNHNV and CDR2 YYDKDF (reference sequence). The CDR3 loop spans 16 amino acids.

The chain couples TRBV6-5 to TRBJ2-7; a possible D gene is TRBD1 (6 bases). The CDR3 totals 14 residues. Germline CDR1 MNHEY, CDR2 SVGAGI. The V and J ends lost 8 bases and 7 bases respectively, with 21 bases between them. The CDR3 sequence is CASSRGISSREQYF. The CDR3 region has the DNA TGTGCCAGCTCAAGGGGGATCTCATCTCGGGAGCAGTACTTC.

This sequence joins TRBV6-4 and TRBJ1-6; the D is unclear. There are 15 residues in the CDR3. The germline V gene encodes CDR1 MRHNA and CDR2 SNTAGT. With 5 bases removed from V and 9 bases from J, the gap between germline ends came to 17 bases. CDR3 nucleotide sequence: TGTGCCAGCAGTCCTATTATAAGGAGATTTTCACCCCTCCACTTT. As protein: CASSPIIRRFSPLHF.

The chain uses TRBV5-6 and TRBJ1-1, with D hard to call. CDR1 and CDR2 from the germline V gene are SGHDT and YYEEEE. V lost 4 bases to trimming and J lost 5 bases, with 21 bases between them. The CDR3 sequence is 16 residues long. CDR3 residues: CASSPEPGQGGTEAFF. CDR3 in DNA: TGTGCCAGCAGCCCCGAACCGGGTCAAGGTGGAACTGAAGCTTTCTTT.

The V and J genes are TRBV6-5 and TRBJ2-6; D may be TRBD1 (5 bases). V was shortened by 6 bases and J by 1 base, with 10 bases between the two germline ends. CDR1 MNHEY and CDR2 SVGAGI come from the germline V gene. The CDR3 consists of 15 residues. The CDR3 nucleotides read TGTGCCAGCAGGAGGAAGGGGTCTGGGGCCAACGTCCTGACTTTC. This translates into CASRRKGSGANVLTF.

This clone came up a few times. This chain links TRBV5-1 with TRBJ2-7; 7 positions match TRBD1. Germline values: CDR1 SGHRS, CDR2 YFSETQ. This CDR3 is 16 amino acids long. The V gene end was trimmed by 0 bases and the J gene end by 3 bases; junction bases not matched to a gene: 9. The CDR3 loop is CASSLARQGVDYEQYF. Written as DNA, the CDR3 is TGCGCCAGCAGCTTGGCCCGACAGGGTGTAGACTACGAGCAGTACTTC.

This chain links TRBV4-1 with TRBJ1-5; TRBD1 might be the D (6 bases). V lost 0 bases, J lost 0 bases, and 24 bases lay in between. The CDR3 covers 21 residues. Looked up from germline, CDR1 is MGHRA and CDR2 is YSYEKL. The DNA for the CDR3 is TGCGCCAGCAGCCAAGATCATTTTAGAGGGGGGAAACCCTATAGCAATCAGCCCCAGCATTTT. The encoded protein is CASSQDHFRGGKPYSNQPQHF.

This clone has a single count. J is TRBJ1-4 and V is TRBV29-1, with 9 nucleotides matching TRBD1. V gave up 7 bases and J gave up 7 bases; unmatched junction bases: 7. Germline values: CDR1 SQVTM, CDR2 ANQGSEA. This CDR3 region has 13 residues. CDR3 sequence reads: CSALTGGVEKLFF. The DNA of the CDR3 is TGCAGCGCCCTGACAGGGGGGGTTGAAAAACTGTTTTTT. The full variable domain, in which reference TRBV29-1 and TRBJ1-4 provide the parts outside the CDR3, is SAVISQKPSRDICQRGTSLTIQCQVDSQVTMMFWYRQQPGQSLTLIATANQGSEATYESGFVIDKFPISRPNLTFSTLTVSNMSPEDSSIYLCSALTGGVEKLFFGSGTQLSVL.